The next 21 T cell receptor beta chains were all read from a single sample in a study of read filtering for tumor transcriptome and immune sequencing. From 300 to 400 ng of RNA, a library with molecular barcoded alpha/delta and beta/gamma adaptors was made. TCRdb redid the calling of the reads with MiXCR, one entry per CDR3 protein. This sample has about 86,000 distinct CDR3 sequences, with approximately 13% found just once. The sequencing input was a population of CD138-negative cells sorted from bone marrow. The receptors were gathered from a donor at least 40 years old with multiple myeloma.

The chain links TRBV3-1 to TRBJ2-3, with 7 positions matching TRBD2. Looked up from germline, CDR1 is LGHDT and CDR2 is YNNKEL (reference sequence). V was clipped by 4 bases and J by 2 bases; unmatched bases: 12. The CDR3 runs 17 residues. The CDR3 protein is CASSPIRIRGDTDTQYF. CDR3 nucleotides: TGTGCCAGCAGCCCGATCAGGATTCGGGGGGACACAGATACGCAGTATTTT.

This clonotype came up once. This chain connects TRBV7-9 to TRBJ1-2, with D possibly being TRBD1 (5 bases). Germline V CDR1 and CDR2: SEHNR, FQNEAQ (reference sequence). The CDR3 consists of 11 residues. V gave up 8 bases and J gave up 5 bases, with 9 bases separating them. The CDR3 DNA is TGTGCCAGCGGGGCTCAGTATGGCTACACCTTC. Translating gives CASGAQYGYTF.

This clonotype was seen ten or more times. The V call is TRBV5-1, the J call TRBJ2-5; D call uncertain. V shed 4 bases and J shed 1 base, with 14 bases lying between them. This CDR3 contains 15 residues. The germline V gene has CDR1 SGHRS and CDR2 YFSETQ. The CDR3 reads CASSLLWVSQETQYF. DNA for the CDR3: TGCGCCAGCAGCCTCCTCTGGGTTTCCCAAGAGACCCAGTACTTC.

This clonotype was observed at least ten times. The genes are TRBV5-1 and TRBJ2-2, with D maybe TRBD1 (6 bases). The CDR3 is 16 amino acids. Germline CDR1 and CDR2: SGHRS and YFSETQ. Deletions cut 0 bases from V and 4 bases from J, with 13 bases between. The CDR3 DNA sequence: TGCGCCAGCAGCTTGGGAAAGACAGGAGTCACCGGGGAGCTGTTTTTT. As protein: CASSLGKTGVTGELFF.

At least ten counts were recorded for this clonotype. The V and J genes are TRBV3-1 and TRBJ2-1; no clear D. V was pared by 3 bases and J by 2 bases, with 5 bases between. Germline V gene sequence: CDR1 LGHDT, CDR2 YNNKEL (reference sequence). The CDR3 covers 13 residues. The CDR3 here is CASSQMPYNEQFF. In DNA form, the CDR3 reads TGTGCCAGCAGCCAGATGCCCTACAATGAGCAGTTCTTC.

This clonotype has ten or more counts. The chain links TRBV6-2 or TRBV6-3 to TRBJ2-1; no firm D call. The V end was cut by 2 bases, the J end by 5 bases, with 10 bases between. The CDR3 runs to 14 residues. Germline loops: CDR1 MNHEY, CDR2 SVGEGT. CDR3 bases: TGTGCCAGCAGTTACCAAAGACCCGACAATGAGCAGTTCTTC. It translates to CASSYQRPDNEQFF.

Notes on this clonotype: Since a far larger clone is one base different, this is likely a read error. The rearrangement links TRBV2 to TRBJ2-1; TRBD1 or TRBD2 may be the D gene (6 bases each). The DNA end lines up better with TRBJ2-7; the J call may be wrong. CDR1 is SNHLY, CDR2 FYNNEI, per germline. The CDR3 consists of 14 residues. CDR3 DNA sequence: TGTGCCAGCAGTGCGACGGGAGAGGAGGGGGGGCAGTACTTC. It translates to CASSATGEEGGQYF.

The sample holds many counts of this clonotype. J is TRBJ2-7 and V is TRBV29-1, with TRBD1 matching over 8 bases. The V segment lost 7 bases and the J segment 3 bases; nucleotides outside the gene matches: 11. Germline V gene lookup returns CDR1 SQVTM and CDR2 ANQGSEA. The length of the CDR3 is 14 residues. CDR3 amino acids: CSAHTGTGDYEQYF. Here the CDR3 DNA reads TGCAGCGCCCACACCGGGACAGGAGACTACGAGCAGTACTTC.

This clonotype was observed at least ten times. V usage is TRBV20-1 and J usage is TRBJ2-5, with a weak D call TRBD2 (5 bases). Trimming stripped 3 bases from V and 5 bases from J, with 10 bases between. This CDR3 region has 12 residues. Germline assignment: CDR1 DFQATT and CDR2 SNEGSKA (reference sequence). In DNA, the CDR3 is TGCAGTGCTAGCAGAGGGATGGAGACCCAGTACTTC. Protein: CSASRGMETQYF.

The sample holds many counts of this clonotype. CDR3 DNA: TGCGCCAGCAGCTCCGGGACTAGCTCCTACAATGAGCAGTTCTTC. Amino acid sequence: CASSSGTSSYNEQFF. The chain joins TRBV5-1 to TRBJ2-1; 8 nucleotides align to TRBD2. Looked up from germline, CDR1 is SGHRS and CDR2 is YFSETQ. The J segment lost 0 bases and the V segment lost 3 bases, leaving 2 bases of the junction unmatched. The CDR3 extends over 15 amino acids.

This clonotype has a count of ten or more. The chain employs TRBV20-1 and TRBJ1-1; D call uncertain. Trimming stripped 6 bases from V and 7 bases from J, with 18 bases between. Germline V CDR1 and CDR2: DFQATT, SNEGSKA (reference sequence). The CDR3 extends over 13 amino acids. This CDR3 reads CSAPPRPWGEAFF. CDR3 coding DNA: TGCAGTGCCCCTCCACGACCGTGGGGTGAAGCTTTCTTT.

Ten or more counts support this clonotype. V usage is TRBV18 and J usage is TRBJ2-1; 9 bases are a match to TRBD2. CDR1 is KGHSH and CDR2 is LQKENI in the germline V gene. The junction had 13 bases not matched to a gene; V was cut back by 0 bases and J by 7 bases. CDR3 size: 18 residues. The CDR3 protein is CASSPPLGSGSVGNEQFF. CDR3 sequence (DNA): TGTGCCAGCTCACCACCTCTGGGTAGCGGGAGTGTAGGAAATGAGCAGTTCTTC.

This clonotype was seen ten or more times. The chain links TRBV5-1 to TRBJ2-2, with 7 bases matching TRBD2. The CDR3 length is 15 residues. Germline lookup yields CDR1 SGHRS and CDR2 YFSETQ. V was clipped by 0 bases and J by 7 bases; unmatched bases: 6. The chain's CDR3 is CASSLDAGDIGELFF. The DNA of the CDR3 is TGCGCCAGCAGCTTGGATGCGGGAGACATCGGGGAGCTGTTTTTT. Using reference TRBV5-1 and TRBJ2-2 for the parts outside the CDR3, the full variable domain is KAGVTQTPRYLIKTRGQQVTLSCSPISGHRSVSWYQQTPGQGLQFLFEYFSETQRNKGNFPGRFSGRQFSNSRSEMNVSTLELGDSALYLCASSLDAGDIGELFFGEGSRLTVL.

This clonotype came up a few times. The V gene is TRBV19, the J gene TRBJ2-1; 9 bases agree with TRBD2. CDR1 and CDR2 (germline): LNHDA, SQIVND (reference sequence). V was pared by 6 bases and J by 2 bases, with 2 bases of the junction left unmatched. CDR3 size: 14 residues. DNA for the CDR3: TGTGCCAGTAGGACTAGCGGTACCTACAATGAGCAGTTCTTC. Its translation is CASRTSGTYNEQFF.

This clonotype came up many times. The rearrangement joins TRBV5-1 to TRBJ2-1; TRBD1 matches 9 bases. CDR1 is SGHRS and CDR2 is YFSETQ in the germline V gene. The V gene end was trimmed by 6 bases and the J gene end by 4 bases; junction bases not matched to a gene: 8. This CDR3 comprises 15 residues. The CDR3 here is CASKVQGAVYNEQFF. The CDR3 DNA sequence: TGCGCCAGCAAGGTACAGGGGGCCGTTTACAATGAGCAGTTCTTC.

The table lists this clonotype with many counts. The chain combines TRBV25-1 with TRBJ2-1, with a weak D call TRBD2 (6 bases). CDR1 is MGHDK and CDR2 is SYGVNS in the germline V gene. The length of the CDR3 is 19 residues. V was pared by 5 bases and J by 0 bases, with 23 bases between. Here the CDR3 reads CASSPQPRGGKSSYNEQFF. The CDR3 nucleotides are TGTGCCAGCAGTCCCCAGCCGCGGGGCGGCAAGAGCTCCTACAATGAGCAGTTCTTC.

There are a few counts of this clonotype. The genes are TRBV28 and TRBJ2-1, with TRBD2 matching over 16 bases. The CDR3 is 22 residues long. CDR1 and CDR2 from the germline V gene are MDHEN and SYDVKM. The junction had 22 bases not matched to a gene; V was cut back by 5 bases and J by 6 bases. The CDR3 sequence is CASSPWDGRGTSGRAMSNEQFF. The CDR3 DNA is TGTGCCAGCAGTCCATGGGACGGAAGAGGGACTAGCGGGAGGGCAATGAGCAATGAGCAGTTCTTC.

This clonotype occurred many times. The chain recombines TRBV30 with TRBJ2-5, with 14 nucleotides matching TRBD2. Germline V gene lookup returns CDR1 GTSNPN and CDR2 SVGIG (reference sequence). The CDR3 length is 14 residues. The V segment lost 4 bases and the J segment 4 bases; nucleotides outside the gene matches: 2. Here the CDR3 reads CAWTGLAGAETQYF. For the CDR3, the DNA is TGTGCCTGGACGGGACTAGCGGGAGCAGAGACCCAGTACTTC.

As concerns this clonotype: The CDR3 end shows no conserved phenylalanine or tryptophan, and so a read error is likely. The rearrangement uses TRBV29-1 and TRBJ2-7, with D perhaps matching TRBD1 (5 bases). The CDR3 is 12 amino acids. The V gene lost 5 bases and the J gene lost 5 bases, with 13 bases spanning the gap. From germline, CDR1 is SQVTM and CDR2 ANQGSEA. CDR3 coding DNA: TGCAGCGTTTCCGCAGGGTCTAACGAGCAGTACCTC. This codes for CSVSAGSNEQYL.

V usage is TRBV28 and J usage is TRBJ2-2; TRBD2 is a possible D gene (6 bases). Germline V gives CDR1 MDHEN, CDR2 SYDVKM. There are 15 residues in the CDR3. The ends were cut back, 3 bases at V and 4 bases at J, with 12 bases in the middle. This CDR3 is CASSFSSGVTGELFF. CDR3 sequence (DNA): TGTGCCAGCAGTTTTTCGTCGGGGGTCACCGGGGAGCTGTTTTTT.

This clonotype was found many times. J is TRBJ2-3 and V is TRBV20-1; D is possibly TRBD2 (5 bases). This CDR3 region has 14 residues. Between the trimmed V and J ends, which lost 4 bases and 6 bases, there was a span of 17 bases. Germline V gene lookup returns CDR1 DFQATT and CDR2 SNEGSKA (reference sequence). This CDR3 is CSATPPLTGDTQYF. The DNA for the CDR3 is TGCAGTGCTACGCCCCCTCTTACGGGGGATACGCAGTATTTT.